This T cell receptor (beta chain) stems from a study of CD8 T cells in Susac syndrome. CDR3 length: 13 residues. V gave up 3 bases and J gave up 6 bases, with 9 bases separating them. Germline CDR1 is SNHLY and CDR2 is FYNNEI. The authors reverse transcribed about 0.5 to 1 ug RNA with random hexamers. Coverage of TCR beta CDR3 amplification by immunoSEQ multiplex PCR extended to 54 Vbeta and 13 Jbeta. MiXCR was run by TCRdb on the immunoSEQ multiplex PCR reads, yielding one entry per CDR3 protein. The sample lists 50,000 or so distinct CDR3 sequences, approximately 93% occurring once. Sequencing of TCR beta was performed on blood CD8+ T cells and on blood CD4+ T cells.

The rearrangement joins TRBV2 to TRBJ2-1, with D possibly being TRBD1 (5 bases). Sample: CD8+ T cells from PBMCs. The TCR sequence derives from a human donor in good health. The CDR3 bases are TGTGCCAGCAGTGACGTCAGGGTCAATGAGCAGTTCTTC. Protein: CASSDVRVNEQFF.